The source of this T cell receptor (beta chain) is a study of shared clonotypes between healthy human individuals. Findings and caveats of the study: Several donors held 4.5% to 5% of naive CD4 clonotypes in common.

Looked up from germline, CDR1 is MNHEY and CDR2 is SMNVEV (reference sequence). The CDR3 extends over 14 amino acids. With 5 bases removed from V and 4 bases from J, the gap between germline ends came to 11 bases. With respect to this clone: Its antigen is unidentified. Other DNA sequences of this sample code for an identical CDR3.

The assay was carried out at the deep level. The data were produced by immunoSEQ multiplex PCR, yet TCRdb's version contains in-frame clones alone and is incomplete. This sample has around 2,000,000 clones, with over 85% found just once. This receptor was identified in a man aged 18-30 years in good health. Sequencing was carried out using naive CD4+ T cells sorted from blood. Subset meaning: CD45RA+ positively selected. V usage is TRBV27 and J usage is TRBJ2-2; tentatively, D is TRBD1 (6 bases). The CDR3 protein is CASSTGRSTGELFF. CDR3 DNA: TGTGCCAGCAGTACAGGGCGTAGCACCGGGGAGCTGTTTTTT.